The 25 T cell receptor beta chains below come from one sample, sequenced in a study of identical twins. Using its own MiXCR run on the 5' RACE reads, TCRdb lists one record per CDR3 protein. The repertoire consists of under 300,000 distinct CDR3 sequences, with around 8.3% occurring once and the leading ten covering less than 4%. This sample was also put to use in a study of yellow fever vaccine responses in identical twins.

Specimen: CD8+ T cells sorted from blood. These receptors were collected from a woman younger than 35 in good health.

The DNA for the CDR3 is TGTGCCAGCAGTTTACAGGGGACCAATGAGCAGTTCTTC. It yields the protein CASSLQGTNEQFF. This chain joins TRBV27 and TRBJ2-1; D is possibly TRBD1 (6 bases). The CDR3 runs 13 residues. Germline V lookup: CDR1 MNHEY, CDR2 SMNVEV (reference sequence). The ends were cut back, 2 bases at V and 6 bases at J, with 8 bases in the middle.

CDR3 loop: CASSYSDWSTRQETQYF. CDR3 in DNA: TGTGCCAGCAGTTACTCGGATTGGTCAACGAGGCAAGAGACCCAGTACTTC. The chain links TRBV6-2 or TRBV6-3 to TRBJ2-5; D is uncertain. V was pared by 0 bases and J by 2 bases, with 16 bases between. There are 17 residues in the CDR3. Per the germline V gene, CDR1 is MNHEY and CDR2 is SVGEGT.

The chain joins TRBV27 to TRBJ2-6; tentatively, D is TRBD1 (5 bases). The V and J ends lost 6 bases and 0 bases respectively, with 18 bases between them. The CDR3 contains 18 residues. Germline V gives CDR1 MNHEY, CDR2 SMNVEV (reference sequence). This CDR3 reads CASRGQGTLYSGANVLTF. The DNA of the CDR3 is TGTGCCAGCAGAGGCCAGGGAACTCTTTACTCTGGGGCCAACGTCCTGACTTTC.

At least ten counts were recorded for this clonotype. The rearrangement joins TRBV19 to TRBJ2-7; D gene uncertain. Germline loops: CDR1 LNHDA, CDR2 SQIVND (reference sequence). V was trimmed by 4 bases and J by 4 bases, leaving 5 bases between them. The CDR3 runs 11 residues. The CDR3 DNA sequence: TGTGCCAGTAGTAATGGGTACGAGCAGTACTTC. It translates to CASSNGYEQYF.

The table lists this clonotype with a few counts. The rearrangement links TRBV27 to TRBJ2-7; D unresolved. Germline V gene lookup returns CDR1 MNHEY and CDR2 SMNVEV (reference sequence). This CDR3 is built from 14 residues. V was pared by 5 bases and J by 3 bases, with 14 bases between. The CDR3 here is CASSLNPDIYEQYF. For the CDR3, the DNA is TGTGCCAGCAGTCTCAACCCCGACATCTACGAGCAGTACTTC.

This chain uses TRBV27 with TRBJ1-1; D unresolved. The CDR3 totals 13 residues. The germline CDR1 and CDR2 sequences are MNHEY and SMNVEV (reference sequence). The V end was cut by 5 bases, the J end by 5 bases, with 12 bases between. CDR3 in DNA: TGTGCCAGCAGTCCTCGGAAGAGGACTGAAGCTTTCTTT. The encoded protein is CASSPRKRTEAFF.

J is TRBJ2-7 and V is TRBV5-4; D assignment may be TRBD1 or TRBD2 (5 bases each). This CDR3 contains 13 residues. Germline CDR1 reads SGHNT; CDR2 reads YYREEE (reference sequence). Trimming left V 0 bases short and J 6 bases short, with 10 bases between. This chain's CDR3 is CASSLDWGPEQYF. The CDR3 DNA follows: TGTGCCAGCAGCTTGGATTGGGGACCCGAGCAGTACTTC. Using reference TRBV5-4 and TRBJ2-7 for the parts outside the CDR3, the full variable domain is ETGVTQSPTHLIKTRGQQVTLRCSSQSGHNTVSWYQQALGQGPQFIFQYYREEENGRGNFPPRFSGLQFPNYSSELNVNALELDDSALYLCASSLDWGPEQYFGPGTRLTVT.

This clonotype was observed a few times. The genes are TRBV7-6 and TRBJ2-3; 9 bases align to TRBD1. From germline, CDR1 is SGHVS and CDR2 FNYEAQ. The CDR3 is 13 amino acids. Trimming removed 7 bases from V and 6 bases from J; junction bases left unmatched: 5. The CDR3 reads CASKRGTGDTQYF. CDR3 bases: TGTGCCAGCAAGAGGGGGACAGGGGATACGCAGTATTTT.

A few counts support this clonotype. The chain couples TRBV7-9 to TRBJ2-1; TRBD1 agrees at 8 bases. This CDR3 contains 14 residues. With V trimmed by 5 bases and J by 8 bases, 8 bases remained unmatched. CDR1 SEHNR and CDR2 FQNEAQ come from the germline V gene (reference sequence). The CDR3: CASSVTGEVYEQFF. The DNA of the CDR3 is TGTGCCAGCAGCGTGACAGGGGAAGTCTATGAGCAGTTCTTC.

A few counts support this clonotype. The CDR3 is CSASALGGFHNEQFF. Here the CDR3 DNA reads TGCAGTGCTAGTGCCCTCGGGGGGTTCCACAATGAGCAGTTCTTC. J is TRBJ2-1 and V is TRBV20-1; 7 bases agree with TRBD2. CDR1 and CDR2 from the germline V gene are DFQATT and SNEGSKA (reference sequence). This CDR3 comprises 15 residues. V shed 3 bases and J 5 bases; nucleotides not matched to a gene: 10.

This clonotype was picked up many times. The CDR3 region is CASSQEQDREAKNIQYF. The CDR3 coding sequence is TGTGCCAGCAGCCAAGAGCAAGACAGGGAGGCCAAAAACATTCAGTACTTC. The chain is built from TRBV3-1 and TRBJ2-4; 7 bases line up with TRBD1. V shed 0 bases and J 1 base; nucleotides not matched to a gene: 6. The length of the CDR3 is 17 residues. Per germline, CDR1 LGHDT and CDR2 YNNKEL (reference sequence).

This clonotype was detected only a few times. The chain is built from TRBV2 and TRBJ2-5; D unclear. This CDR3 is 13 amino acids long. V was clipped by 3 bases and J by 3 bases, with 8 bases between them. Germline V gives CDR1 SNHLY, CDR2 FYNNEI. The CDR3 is CASSDYSKETQYF. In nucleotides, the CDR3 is TGTGCCAGCAGTGACTACTCAAAAGAGACCCAGTACTTC. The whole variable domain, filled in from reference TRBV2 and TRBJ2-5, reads EPEVTQTPSHQVTQMGQEVILRCVPISNHLYFYWYRQILGQKVEFLVSFYNNEISEKSEIFDDQFSVERPDGSNFTLKIRSTKLEDSAMYFCASSDYSKETQYFGPGTRLLVL.

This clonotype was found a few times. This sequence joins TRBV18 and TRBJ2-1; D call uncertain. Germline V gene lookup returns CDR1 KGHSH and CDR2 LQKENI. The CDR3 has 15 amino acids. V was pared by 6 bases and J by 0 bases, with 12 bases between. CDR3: CASSHPGLSYNEQFF. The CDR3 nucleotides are TGTGCCAGCTCGCACCCCGGTCTCTCCTACAATGAGCAGTTCTTC.

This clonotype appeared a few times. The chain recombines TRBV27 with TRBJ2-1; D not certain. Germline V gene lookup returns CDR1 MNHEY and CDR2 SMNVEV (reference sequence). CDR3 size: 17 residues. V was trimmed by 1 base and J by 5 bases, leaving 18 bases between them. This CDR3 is CASSLFFSSIADNEQFF. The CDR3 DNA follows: TGTGCCAGCAGTTTATTTTTTTCTAGTATCGCGGACAATGAGCAGTTCTTC.

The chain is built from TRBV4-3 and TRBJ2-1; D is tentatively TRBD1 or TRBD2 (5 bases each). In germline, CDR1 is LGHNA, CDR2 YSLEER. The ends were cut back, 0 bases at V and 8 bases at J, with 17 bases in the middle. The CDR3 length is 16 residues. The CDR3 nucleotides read TGCGCCAGCAGCCAAGACAGAGGGGATCCTGCTTATGAGCAGTTCTTC. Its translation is CASSQDRGDPAYEQFF.

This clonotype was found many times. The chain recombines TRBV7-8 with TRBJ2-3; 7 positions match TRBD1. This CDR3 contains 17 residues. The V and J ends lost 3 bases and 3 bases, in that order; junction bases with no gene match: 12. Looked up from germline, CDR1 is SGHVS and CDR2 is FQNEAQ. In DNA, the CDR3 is TGTGCCAGCAGCTTGATGACCGGGACAGCCGGGACAGATACGCAGTATTTT. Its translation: CASSLMTGTAGTDTQYF.

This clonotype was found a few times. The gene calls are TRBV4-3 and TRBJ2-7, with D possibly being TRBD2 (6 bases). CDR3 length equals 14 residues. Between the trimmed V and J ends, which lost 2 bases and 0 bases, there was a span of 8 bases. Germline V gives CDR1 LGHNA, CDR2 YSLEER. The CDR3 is CASSQWRGSYEQYF. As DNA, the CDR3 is TGCGCCAGCAGCCAATGGCGGGGCTCCTACGAGCAGTACTTC.

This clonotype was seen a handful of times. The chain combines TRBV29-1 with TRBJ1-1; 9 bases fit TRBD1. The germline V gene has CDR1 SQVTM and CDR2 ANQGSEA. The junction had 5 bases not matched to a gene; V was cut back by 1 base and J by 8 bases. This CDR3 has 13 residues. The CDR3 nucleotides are TGCAGCGTTGAAGCGGACAGGGGATCGGAAGCTTTCTTT. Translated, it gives CSVEADRGSEAFF.

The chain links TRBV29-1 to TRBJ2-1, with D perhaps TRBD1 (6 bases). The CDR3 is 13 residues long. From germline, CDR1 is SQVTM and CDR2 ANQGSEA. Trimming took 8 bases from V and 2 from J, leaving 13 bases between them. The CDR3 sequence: CSTAGQTYNEQFF. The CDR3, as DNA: TGCAGCACCGCTGGACAGACCTACAATGAGCAGTTCTTC.

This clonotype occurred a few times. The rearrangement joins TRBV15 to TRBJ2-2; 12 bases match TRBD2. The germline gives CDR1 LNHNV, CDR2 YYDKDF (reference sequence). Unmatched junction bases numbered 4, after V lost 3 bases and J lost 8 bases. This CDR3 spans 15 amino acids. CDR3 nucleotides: TGTGCCACCAGCAGTGAAGGGACTAGCGGGGGGGAGCTGTTTTTT. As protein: CATSSEGTSGGELFF.

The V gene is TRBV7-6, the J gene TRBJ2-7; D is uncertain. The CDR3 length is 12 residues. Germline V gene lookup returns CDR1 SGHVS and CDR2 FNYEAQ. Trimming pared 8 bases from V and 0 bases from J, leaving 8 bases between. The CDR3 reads CASGRNSYEQYF. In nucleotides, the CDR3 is TGTGCCAGCGGCCGGAACTCCTACGAGCAGTACTTC.

In DNA form, the CDR3 reads TGTGCTAAGGCGTACGTCGGGGAGCTGTTTTTT. Its translation: CAKAYVGELFF. The chain employs TRBV7-7 and TRBJ2-2; the D is unclear. Germline V gene sequence: CDR1 SSHAT, CDR2 FNYEAQ (reference sequence). The CDR3 totals 11 residues.

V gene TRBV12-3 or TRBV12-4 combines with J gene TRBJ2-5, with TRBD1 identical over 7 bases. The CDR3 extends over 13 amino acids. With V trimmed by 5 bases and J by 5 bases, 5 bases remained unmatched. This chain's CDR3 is CASSMTGIETQYF. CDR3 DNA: TGTGCCAGCAGTATGACAGGGATCGAGACCCAGTACTTC.

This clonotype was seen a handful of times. The CDR3 is CASTGRESAYNEQFF. The CDR3, as DNA: TGTGCCAGCACGGGGCGGGAGTCGGCCTACAATGAGCAGTTCTTC. The chain joins TRBV14 to TRBJ2-1; 7 bases match TRBD2. From germline, CDR1 is SGHDN and CDR2 FVKESK. This CDR3 is built from 15 residues. Trimming removed 7 bases from V and 2 bases from J; junction bases left unmatched: 8. Supplemented by reference TRBV14 and TRBJ2-1, the full variable domain reads EAGVTQFPSHSVIEKGQTVTLRCDPISGHDNLYWYRRVMGKEIKFLLHFVKESKQDESGMPNNRFLAERTGGTYSTLKVQPAELEDSGVYFCASTGRESAYNEQFFGPGTRLTVL.

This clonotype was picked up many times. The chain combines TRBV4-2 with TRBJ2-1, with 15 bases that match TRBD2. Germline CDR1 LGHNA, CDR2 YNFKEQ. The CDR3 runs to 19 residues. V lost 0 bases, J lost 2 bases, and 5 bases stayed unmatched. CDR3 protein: CASSQDPGLAGGTYNEQFF. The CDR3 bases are TGTGCCAGCAGCCAAGATCCGGGACTAGCGGGGGGCACCTACAATGAGCAGTTCTTC.